These 5 T cell receptor beta chains originate from one sample sequenced in a study of T cell responses to AZD1222 COVID-19 vaccine. Using immunoSEQ multiplex PCR, the repertoire was profiled, and TCRdb retains in-frame clones only, with some absent. The sample has 150,000 or so clones, roughly 90% seen once. The source material was peripheral blood, sampled 28 days after the second AZD1222 dose. The receptors stem from an adult who received the AZD1222 COVID-19 vaccine.

V usage is TRBV11-2 and J usage is TRBJ2-7; 7 nucleotides line up with TRBD2. The CDR3 extends over 15 amino acids. With V trimmed by 1 base and J by 0 bases, 3 bases remained unmatched. The germline V gene has CDR1 SGHAT and CDR2 FQNNGV. In nucleotides, the CDR3 is TGTGCCAGCAGCTTAGCCGCGGGAGACTCCTACGAGCAGTACTTC. Translating it yields CASSLAAGDSYEQYF.

CDR3: CASSFGQGGPYEQYF. In DNA, the CDR3 is TGTGCCAGCAGCTTCGGACAGGGGGGCCCCTACGAGCAGTACTTC. The V gene is TRBV13, the J gene TRBJ2-7; 10 bases match TRBD1. Trimming cost V 3 bases and J 2 bases; bases outside gene matches: 4. The CDR3 is 15 residues long. Germline V gene lookup returns CDR1 PRHDT and CDR2 FYEKMQ (reference sequence).

The CDR3 protein is CASSYSRVNEQFF. CDR3 coding DNA: TGTGCCAGCAGTTACTCTCGGGTTAATGAGCAGTTCTTC. The chain joins TRBV6-2 or TRBV6-3 to TRBJ2-1; no reliable D call. Trimming pared 0 bases from V and 7 bases from J, leaving 7 bases between. This CDR3 comprises 13 residues. CDR1 and CDR2 (germline): MNHEY, SVGEGT.

The CDR3 region is CASSGQGHEQFF. Written as DNA, the CDR3 is TGCGCCAGCAGCGGACAGGGACATGAGCAGTTCTTC. The J gene is TRBJ2-1, the V gene TRBV5-1; 8 bases line up with TRBD1. V trimming: 4 bases; J trimming: 8 bases; junction bases outside the gene matches: 2. The CDR3 length is 12 residues. Germline V lookup: CDR1 SGHRS, CDR2 YFSETQ.

The table lists this clone with a count of one. The chain carries TRBV19 and TRBJ2-1, with 8 bases fitting TRBD2. The CDR3 covers 15 residues. Germline values: CDR1 LNHDA, CDR2 SQIVND (reference sequence). Trimming took 5 bases from V and 7 from J; bases not matched to a gene: 10. DNA of the CDR3: TGTGCCAGTAGTCCGCCGGGACTAGTTTTTAATGAGCAGTTCTTC. Its protein product is CASSPPGLVFNEQFF.